Listed below are T cell receptor beta chains from one sample, sequenced in a study of shared clonotypes between healthy human individuals. The repertoire was sequenced with immunoSEQ multiplex PCR; TCRdb's copy has only in-frame clones and lacks some. The table includes around 2.3 million clones, 90% to 96% detected once. Sequencing used naive CD4+ T cells sorted from blood. These receptors were collected from a man aged 18 to 29 in good health. Each CDR3 is given with its conserved first and last residue. D genes are given only for firm matches. Where a row states a size, it is once, few, many or the class of an expanded clone; other rows omit it.

abundance: once; d_gene: TRBD1; v_gene: TRBV14; j_gene: TRBJ2-7; CDR3aa: CASSAQRDRAYEQYF; CDR3nt: TGTGCCAGCAGCGCTCAACGGGACAGGGCTTACGAGCAGTACTTC
abundance: once; d_gene: -; v_gene: TRBV6-4; j_gene: TRBJ2-1; CDR3aa: CASSDSALGGNEQFF; CDR3nt: TGTGCCAGCAGTGACTCCGCCCTGGGTGGAAATGAGCAGTTCTTC
abundance: -; d_gene: TRBD1; v_gene: TRBV13; j_gene: TRBJ1-1; CDR3aa: CASSTRQGKVWTEAFF; CDR3nt: TGTGCCAGCAGCACCCGACAGGGTAAAGTATGGACTGAAGCTTTCTTT
abundance: -; d_gene: -; v_gene: TRBV5-1; j_gene: TRBJ2-7; CDR3aa: CASRQNGGMSYEQYF; CDR3nt: TGCGCCAGCAGGCAGAACGGAGGGATGTCCTACGAGCAGTACTTC
abundance: -; d_gene: TRBD1; v_gene: TRBV2; j_gene: TRBJ1-6; CDR3aa: CASSSTGMVNSPLHF; CDR3nt: TGTGCCAGCAGTTCGACAGGGATGGTCAATTCACCCCTCCACTTT
abundance: -; d_gene: TRBD2; v_gene: TRBV10-1; j_gene: TRBJ2-1; CDR3aa: CASSVTTSSGRVGQFF; CDR3nt: TGCGCCAGCAGTGTAACAACGTCGAGCGGGAGGGTTGGACAGTTCTTC
abundance: -; d_gene: TRBD1; v_gene: TRBV7-3; j_gene: TRBJ2-2; CDR3aa: CASSLTGGNTGELFF; CDR3nt: TGTGCCAGCAGCTTAACAGGGGGCAACACCGGGGAGCTGTTTTTT
abundance: -; d_gene: -; v_gene: TRBV10-3; j_gene: TRBJ2-5; CDR3aa: CAISESSAAWYF; CDR3nt: TGTGCCATCAGTGAGTCGTCGGCAGCTTGGTACTTC
abundance: -; d_gene: -; v_gene: TRBV6-1; j_gene: TRBJ1-1; CDR3aa: CASSVGYTEAFF; CDR3nt: TGTGCCAGCAGTGTAGGGTACACTGAAGCTTTCTTT
abundance: -; d_gene: TRBD2; v_gene: TRBV5-1; j_gene: TRBJ2-1; CDR3aa: CASSLALAGRSSYNEQFF; CDR3nt: TGCGCCAGCAGCTTGGCGCTAGCGGGTCGAAGCTCCTACAATGAGCAGTTCTTC
abundance: -; d_gene: -; v_gene: TRBV29-1; j_gene: TRBJ2-7; CDR3aa: CSVEDAGPSSSYEQYF; CDR3nt: TGCAGCGTTGAAGACGCGGGGCCTTCGAGCTCCTACGAGCAGTACTTC
abundance: -; d_gene: -; v_gene: TRBV9; j_gene: TRBJ2-5; CDR3aa: CASSDGRGWAETQYF; CDR3nt: TGTGCCAGCAGCGACGGACGAGGGTGGGCAGAGACCCAGTACTTC
abundance: -; d_gene: TRBD1; v_gene: TRBV5-1; j_gene: TRBJ1-2; CDR3aa: CASSFTDRGWGYTF; CDR3nt: TGCGCCAGCAGCTTCACCGACAGGGGTTGGGGCTACACCTTC
abundance: -; d_gene: -; v_gene: TRBV10-3; j_gene: TRBJ2-2; CDR3aa: CAIKSSSGFDTGELFF; CDR3nt: TGTGCCATCAAGTCGAGCTCGGGGTTCGACACCGGGGAGCTGTTTTTT
abundance: -; d_gene: -; v_gene: TRBV4-1; j_gene: TRBJ1-2; CDR3aa: CASSQSGSYGYTF; CDR3nt: TGCGCCAGCAGCCAATCAGGGTCCTATGGCTACACCTTC
abundance: -; d_gene: -; v_gene: TRBV6-6; j_gene: TRBJ1-4; CDR3aa: CASKNFPGQGEKLFF; CDR3nt: TGTGCCAGCAAGAATTTCCCAGGGCAGGGTGAAAAACTGTTTTTT
abundance: -; d_gene: -; v_gene: TRBV10-3; j_gene: TRBJ2-4; CDR3aa: CAIGEAKNIQYF; CDR3nt: TGTGCCATCGGGGAGGCCAAAAACATTCAGTACTTC
abundance: -; d_gene: -; v_gene: TRBV15; j_gene: TRBJ1-5; CDR3aa: CATSWIANSNQPQHF; CDR3nt: TGTGCCACCAGCTGGATCGCTAATAGCAATCAGCCCCAGCATTTT
abundance: -; d_gene: -; v_gene: TRBV5-4; j_gene: TRBJ2-7; CDR3aa: CASSVPDLYEQYF; CDR3nt: TGTGCCAGCAGCGTTCCGGATCTCTACGAGCAGTACTTC
abundance: -; d_gene: -; v_gene: TRBV6-6; j_gene: TRBJ2-1; CDR3aa: CASRSVNEQFF; CDR3nt: TGTGCCAGCAGGAGTGTTAATGAGCAGTTCTTC
abundance: -; d_gene: -; v_gene: TRBV5-1; j_gene: TRBJ1-5; CDR3aa: CASSLGPVNQPQHF; CDR3nt: TGCGCCAGCAGCTTGGGACCGGTCAATCAGCCCCAGCATTTT
abundance: -; d_gene: TRBD1; v_gene: TRBV11-2; j_gene: TRBJ1-2; CDR3aa: CASSLVGQANNYGYTF; CDR3nt: TGTGCCAGCAGCTTAGTAGGACAGGCCAATAACTATGGCTACACCTTC